This passage covers 13 T cell receptor beta chains from one sample sequenced in a study of response to subunit inactivated influenza vaccine. TCRdb ran MiXCR on the RT-PCR reads and lists one entry per CDR3 protein. The sample lists about 800,000 distinct CDR3 sequences, around 21% seen once, with roughly 10% in the top ten. This sample comprised PBMCs from blood, obtained more than 4 days after vaccination. The receptor set was obtained from a man aged 45 to 65 who received an inactivated influenza vaccine.

The chain recombines TRBV7-8 with TRBJ2-2, with 7 bases lining up with TRBD1. Trimming removed 4 bases from V and 4 bases from J; junction bases left unmatched: 12. This CDR3 comprises 17 residues. Germline loops: CDR1 SGHVS, CDR2 FQNEAQ. The CDR3 spells CASSSKTGSILTGELFF. The CDR3 region has the DNA TGTGCCAGCAGCTCAAAGACAGGGTCTATTCTCACCGGGGAGCTGTTTTTT.

The chain uses TRBV10-3 and TRBJ2-2; D ambiguous. CDR1 is ENHRY, CDR2 SYGVKD, per germline. V lost 2 bases to trimming and J lost 0 bases, with 7 bases between them. There are 15 residues in the CDR3. The CDR3 DNA is TGTGCCATCAGTGAGCTTAGCCCGAACACCGGGGAGCTGTTTTTT. Translated: CAISELSPNTGELFF.

The chain has TRBV29-1 and TRBJ2-2, with 9 positions matching TRBD2. Germline V gene lookup returns CDR1 SQVTM and CDR2 ANQGSEA. J gave up 4 bases and V 3 bases, and 6 bases lay outside the gene matches. The CDR3 totals 15 residues. CDR3 in DNA: TGCAGCGTTGATTTGGCGGGGGGGGGCACCGGGGAGCTGTTTTTT. Its protein product is CSVDLAGGGTGELFF.

This rearrangement joins TRBV9 to TRBJ2-1, with a weak D call TRBD1 (5 bases). The CDR3 has 14 residues. The ends were cut back, 2 bases at V and 7 bases at J, with 13 bases in the middle. The germline gives CDR1 SGDLS, CDR2 YYNGEE. The CDR3 sequence is CASSVSTGSNEQFF. The CDR3 DNA reads as TGTGCCAGCAGCGTCAGTACAGGATCGAATGAGCAGTTCTTC. Full variable domain (missing parts from reference TRBV9 and TRBJ2-1): DSGVTQTPKHLITATGQRVTLRCSPRSGDLSVYWYQQSLDQGLQFLIQYYNGEERAKGNILERFSAQQFPDLHSELNLSSLELGDSALYFCASSVSTGSNEQFFGPGTRLTVL.

This clonotype was seen more than once but under ten times. The chain joins TRBV6-1 to TRBJ2-1; TRBD1 matches at 7 bases. The CDR3 runs 14 residues. With 0 bases clipped from V and 10 bases from J, the junction kept 6 bases outside the gene matches. Germline V lookup: CDR1 MNHNS, CDR2 SASEGT. The CDR3 sequence is CASSEAPGQREQFF. CDR3 DNA: TGTGCCAGCAGTGAAGCGCCGGGACAGAGAGAGCAGTTCTTC.

The J gene is TRBJ2-7, the V gene TRBV7-2, with 7 bases that match TRBD1. CDR1 is SGHTA and CDR2 is FQGNSA in the germline V gene. V was pared by 5 bases and J by 0 bases, with 7 bases of the junction left unmatched. The CDR3 runs 15 residues. The CDR3 here is CASSPTRDSSYEQYF. The CDR3 coding sequence is TGTGCCAGCAGCCCTACCCGGGACAGCTCCTACGAGCAGTACTTC.

The rearrangement joins TRBV28 to TRBJ2-7; TRBD1 is a possible D gene (6 bases). The length of the CDR3 is 18 residues. Trimming left V 4 bases short and J 5 bases short, with 27 bases between. Germline CDR1 is MDHEN and CDR2 is SYDVKM. The DNA for the CDR3 is TGTGCCAGCAGTTCGATCCGATGGGACAAACACCCCGGCAACGAGCAGTACTTC. This encodes CASSSIRWDKHPGNEQYF.

This sequence joins TRBV6-1 and TRBJ1-6; D may be TRBD1 (5 bases). Per the germline V gene, CDR1 is MNHNS and CDR2 is SASEGT. The CDR3 runs 13 residues. V lost 6 bases, J lost 9 bases, and 12 bases lay in between. The CDR3 DNA sequence: TGTGCCAGCAGCCGGGGCCAGGCTTCACCCCTCCACTTT. Amino acids: CASSRGQASPLHF.

The V call is TRBV7-8, the J call TRBJ1-1; D is ambiguous. V shed 3 bases and J shed 4 bases, with 9 bases lying between them. Per the germline V gene, CDR1 is SGHVS and CDR2 is FQNEAQ. The length of the CDR3 is 13 residues. For the CDR3, the DNA is TGTGCCAGCAGCTTTAGGGAGGTCACTGAAGCTTTCTTT. It encodes CASSFREVTEAFF.

As to this clonotype: A much larger clone is a single base away; this may be a read error. Without the conserved terminal phenylalanine or tryptophan, this CDR3 likely stems from a read error. The chain combines TRBV10-3 with TRBJ1-1, with 8 bases identical to TRBD1. V shed 6 bases and J 0 bases; nucleotides not matched to a gene: 9. The CDR3 spans 16 residues. Germline assignment: CDR1 ENHRY and CDR2 SYGVKD. The CDR3 loop is CAIRPRDRRMNTEAFY. The CDR3 DNA reads as TGTGCCATCAGACCCCGGGACAGGCGCATGAACACTGAAGCTTTCTAT.

This clonotype came up a few times. This chain uses TRBV27 with TRBJ1-2; tentatively, D is TRBD1 (5 bases). This CDR3 contains 12 residues. CDR1 and CDR2 from the germline V gene are MNHEY and SMNVEV (reference sequence). Trimming took 5 bases from V and 8 from J, leaving 12 bases between them. CDR3 loop: CASSPPGGGYTF. In DNA form, the CDR3 reads TGTGCCAGCAGTCCCCCCGGGGGAGGCTACACCTTC.

The V call is TRBV11-2, the J call TRBJ2-5, with D perhaps matching TRBD1 (5 bases). The CDR3 loop spans 14 amino acids. Trimming left V 4 bases short and J 7 bases short, with 16 bases between. Germline CDR1 is SGHAT and CDR2 is FQNNGV. The CDR3 is CASSSRGSGWTQYF. CDR3 DNA: TGTGCCAGCAGCTCAAGGGGATCAGGTTGGACCCAGTACTTC.

Ten or more counts support this clonotype. The chain employs TRBV24-1 and TRBJ2-1; D gene unclear. The CDR3 totals 11 residues. V was pared by 7 bases and J by 3 bases, with 3 bases between. Germline V CDR1 and CDR2: KGHDR, SFDVKD. CDR3 sequence: CATSLYNEQFF. The CDR3 region has the DNA TGTGCCACCAGCCTCTACAATGAGCAGTTCTTC.